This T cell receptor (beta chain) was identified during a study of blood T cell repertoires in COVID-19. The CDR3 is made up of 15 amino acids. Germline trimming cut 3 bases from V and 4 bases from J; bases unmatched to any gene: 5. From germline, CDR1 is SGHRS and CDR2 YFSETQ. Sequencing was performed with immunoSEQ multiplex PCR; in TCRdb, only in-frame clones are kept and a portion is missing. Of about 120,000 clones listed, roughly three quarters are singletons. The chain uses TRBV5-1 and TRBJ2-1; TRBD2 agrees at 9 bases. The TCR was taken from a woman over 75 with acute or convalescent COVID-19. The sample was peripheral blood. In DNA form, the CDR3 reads TGCGCCAGCAGCTCGGATAGCGGGAGTTACAATGAGCAGTTCTTC. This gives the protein CASSSDSGSYNEQFF.